Listed below are T cell receptor beta chains from one sample, sequenced in a study of cytomegalovirus exposure and HLA in healthy donors. Measured with immunoSEQ multiplex PCR; TCRdb has only the in-frame clones, and not every one. Here the sample spans 150,000 or so clones, approximately 82% being singletons. The material sequenced was PBMCs. These receptors came from a male donor in good health and CMV-seropositive. Both conserved end residues are part of each CDR3. D genes are given only for firm matches. Rows may omit the clone size; those that give it use once, few, many or a size class.

>few|TRBV30|TRBJ1-1|TRBD1
TGTGCCTGGAGTGGGCAGGGGGTAATAGCTTTCTTT
CAWSGQGVIAFF
>NA|TRBV11-2|TRBJ2-2|TRBD2
TGTGCCAGCAGCTTAAAGTTAGCGGGCACCGGGGAGCTGTTTTTT
CASSLKLAGTGELFF
>once|TRBV4-3|TRBJ2-7|TRBD1
TGCGCCAGCAGCCAAGCCGGGACAGGGGGCTACGAGCAGTACTTC
CASSQAGTGGYEQYF
>once|TRBV5-8|TRBJ1-4|TRBD1
TGTGCCAGCAGCCGGGGACAGGCGACTAATGAAAAACTGTTTTTT
CASSRGQATNEKLFF
>NA|TRBV7-2|TRBJ2-3|TRBD2
TGTGCCAGCACCCCGGAGTCCAGGACTAGTATTTCAGATACGCAGTATTTT
CASTPESRTSISDTQYF
>NA|TRBV27|TRBJ1-3|NA
TGTGCCAGCAGTTTGTACGGCTCTGGAAACACCATATATTTT
CASSLYGSGNTIYF
>NA|TRBV6-5|TRBJ2-7|TRBD2
TGTGCCAGCAGTTACGGCGGGGGGTCCTACGAGCAGTACTTC
CASSYGGGSYEQYF
>NA|TRBV4-1|TRBJ2-1|TRBD1
TGCGCCAGCAGCCAAATGGGACAGGATGCCTCCTACAATGAGCAGTTCTTC
CASSQMGQDASYNEQFF
>NA|TRBV6-1|TRBJ2-1|NA
TGTGCCAGCAGTGCGGGGGGCTCACTCCTCCGGGCTTCCTACAATGAGCAGTTCTTC
CASSAGGSLLRASYNEQFF
>NA|TRBV11-2|TRBJ2-3|TRBD1
TGTGCCAGCAAAAGGGACAGACGCACAGATACGCAGTATTTT
CASKRDRRTDTQYF
>NA|TRBV10-3|TRBJ2-3|NA
TGTGCCATCAGGGCCGCGAGAGGGGATACGCAGTATTTT
CAIRAARGDTQYF
>NA|TRBV28|TRBJ1-6|TRBD1
TGTGCCAGCAGTTGGGGAGGACAGGGGCTCCACTTT
CASSWGGQGLHF
>few|TRBV6-1|TRBJ1-1|NA
TGTTCCGGTGGGGGCTGGGACACTGAAGCTTTCTTT
CSGGGWDTEAFF
>NA|TRBV5-4|TRBJ1-5|TRBD1
TGTGCCAGCAGCTCCGACAGGGTCAATCAGCCCCAGCATTTT
CASSSDRVNQPQHF
>few|TRBV7-8|TRBJ1-5|NA
TGTGCCAGCAGCTCGGTGTATGGCAATCAGCCCCAGCATTTT
CASSSVYGNQPQHF
>NA|TRBV4-1|TRBJ2-3|TRBD2
TGCGCCAGCAGCCAGTTAGCGGGATTTGGCACAGATACGCAGTATTTT
CASSQLAGFGTDTQYF
>NA|TRBV5-1|TRBJ2-7|TRBD2
TGCGCCAGCAGCTTGGCGGTGGGACTAGCCTACGAGCAGTACTTC
CASSLAVGLAYEQYF